The source of this TCR beta chain is a study of T cell responses to AZD1222 COVID-19 vaccine. The germline gives CDR1 KGHSH, CDR2 LQKENI. The length of the CDR3 is 15 residues. V lost 0 bases, J lost 3 bases, and 12 bases lay in between. Clones were sequenced by immunoSEQ multiplex PCR, and TCRdb holds only the in-frame ones, with some missing. The table has over 95,000 clones, around 89% seen once; the top ten hold under 6.5%. The rearrangement uses TRBV18 and TRBJ2-7, with a possible D match to TRBD1 (5 bases). The receptor was isolated from an adult who received the AZD1222 COVID-19 vaccine. The source material was peripheral blood, sampled 28 days after the second AZD1222 dose. CDR3 amino acids: CASSPPLSGHYEQYF. The DNA for the CDR3 is TGTGCCAGCTCACCACCGCTATCTGGACACTACGAGCAGTACTTC.